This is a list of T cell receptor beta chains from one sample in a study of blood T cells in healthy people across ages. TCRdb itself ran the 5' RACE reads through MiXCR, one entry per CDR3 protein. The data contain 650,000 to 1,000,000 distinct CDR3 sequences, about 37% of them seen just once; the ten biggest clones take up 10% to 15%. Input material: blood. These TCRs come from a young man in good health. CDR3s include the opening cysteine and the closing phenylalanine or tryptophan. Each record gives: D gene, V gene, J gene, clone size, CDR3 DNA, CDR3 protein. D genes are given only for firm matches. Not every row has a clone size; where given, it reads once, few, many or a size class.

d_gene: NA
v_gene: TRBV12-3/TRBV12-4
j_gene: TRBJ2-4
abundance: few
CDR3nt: TGTGCCAGCAGTCCCAGGGGTTTTGGCATTCAGTACTTC
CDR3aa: CASSPRGFGIQYF

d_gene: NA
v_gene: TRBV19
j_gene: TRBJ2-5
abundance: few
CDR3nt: TGTGCCAGTAGAAGTGGGAGCCTTGGAGAGACCCAGTACTTC
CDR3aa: CASRSGSLGETQYF

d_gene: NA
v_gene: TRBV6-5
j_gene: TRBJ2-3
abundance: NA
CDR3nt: TGTGCCAGCAGTTACTCGGAGGGTATCGGGGACAAAGCAGATACGCAGTATTTT
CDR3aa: CASSYSEGIGDKADTQYF

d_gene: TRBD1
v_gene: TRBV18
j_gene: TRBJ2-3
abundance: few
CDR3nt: TGTGCCAGCTCACCACCCAGGGGGATCACAGATACGCAGTATTTT
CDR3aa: CASSPPRGITDTQYF

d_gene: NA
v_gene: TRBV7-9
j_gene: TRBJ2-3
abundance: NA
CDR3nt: TGTGCCAGCAGCTTAGGTGGTCCCGCAACAGATACGCAGTATTTT
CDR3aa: CASSLGGPATDTQYF

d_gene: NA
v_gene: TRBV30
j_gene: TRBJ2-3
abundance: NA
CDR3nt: TGTGCCTGGGGGCTCGGACTCTCCCCGGGGAATACGCAGTATTTT
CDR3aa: CAWGLGLSPGNTQYF

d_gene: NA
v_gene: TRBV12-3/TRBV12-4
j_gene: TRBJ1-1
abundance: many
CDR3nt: TGTGCCAGCAGCCCCGGGGTTGAAGCTTTCTTT
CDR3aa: CASSPGVEAFF

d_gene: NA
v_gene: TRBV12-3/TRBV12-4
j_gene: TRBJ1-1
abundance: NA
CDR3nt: TGTGCCAGCAGTTTTTTTCAGTCGAACACTGAAGCTTTCTTT
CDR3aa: CASSFFQSNTEAFF

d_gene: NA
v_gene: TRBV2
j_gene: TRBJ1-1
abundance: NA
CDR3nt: TGTGCCAGCACCTCCTCCGACCGGACTTTCTTT
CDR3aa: CASTSSDRTFF

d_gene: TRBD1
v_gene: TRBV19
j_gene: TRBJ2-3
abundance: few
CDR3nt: TGTGCCAGTAGTTCCACAGGGGGTCCAGATACGCAGTATTTT
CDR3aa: CASSSTGGPDTQYF

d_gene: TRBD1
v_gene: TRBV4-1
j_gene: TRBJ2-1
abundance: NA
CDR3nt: TGCGCCAGCAGCCAAACAAACAGGGGGGACTACAATGAGCAGTTCTTC
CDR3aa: CASSQTNRGDYNEQFF

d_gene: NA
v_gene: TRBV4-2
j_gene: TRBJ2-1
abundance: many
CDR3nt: TGTGCCAGCAGCCCTTTGCGGGGTGAGCAGTTCTTC
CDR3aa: CASSPLRGEQFF

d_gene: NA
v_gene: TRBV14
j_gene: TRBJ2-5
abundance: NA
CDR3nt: TGTGCCAGCGGCCGTAGGGGGGGAAATGAGCAGTACTTC
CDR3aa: CASGRRGGNEQYF

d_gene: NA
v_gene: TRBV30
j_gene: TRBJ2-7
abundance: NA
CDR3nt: TGTGCCGGCCCCGCCGAGGAAAACTACGAGCAGTACTTC
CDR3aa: CAGPAEENYEQYF

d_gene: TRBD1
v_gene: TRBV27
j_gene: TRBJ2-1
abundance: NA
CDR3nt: TGTGCCAGCAGTTCCGGGACAGGGGGCTTGGAGACCCAGTTCTTC
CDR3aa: CASSSGTGGLETQFF

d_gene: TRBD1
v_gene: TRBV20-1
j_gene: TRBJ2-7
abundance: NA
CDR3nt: TGCAGTGCTAGACGGGACAGGGTCTACGGGCAGTACTTC
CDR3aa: CSARRDRVYGQYF

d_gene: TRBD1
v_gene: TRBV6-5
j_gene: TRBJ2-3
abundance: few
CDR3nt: TGTGCCAGCAGCTACCCAGGACAGGGGACAGATACGCAGTATTTT
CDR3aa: CASSYPGQGTDTQYF

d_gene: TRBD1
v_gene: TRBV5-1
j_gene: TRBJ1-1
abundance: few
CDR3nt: TGCGCCAGCAGCTTGTGGGCAGGGGGCAGGACCACTGAAGCTTTCTTT
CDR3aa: CASSLWAGGRTTEAFF

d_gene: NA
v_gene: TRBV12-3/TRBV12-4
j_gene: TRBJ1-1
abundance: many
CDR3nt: TGTGCCAGCAGTTTACGGTTCGGCACGGTCGTAGACACTGAAGCTTTCTTT
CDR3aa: CASSLRFGTVVDTEAFF

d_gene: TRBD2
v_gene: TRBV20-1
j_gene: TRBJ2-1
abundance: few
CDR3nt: TGCAGTGCTAGAGACCTTAGCGGGGGGCCCTACAATGAGCAGTTCTTC
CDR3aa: CSARDLSGGPYNEQFF

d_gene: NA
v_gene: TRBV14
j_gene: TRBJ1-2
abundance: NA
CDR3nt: TGTGCCAGCAGCCAAGGGATCTCTCTCTATGGCTACACCTTC
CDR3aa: CASSQGISLYGYTF

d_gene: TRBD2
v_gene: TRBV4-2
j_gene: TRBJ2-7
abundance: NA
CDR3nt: TGTGCCAGCAGCCAAACCGCCGGGACTATCGTTTACGAGCAGTACTTC
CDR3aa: CASSQTAGTIVYEQYF

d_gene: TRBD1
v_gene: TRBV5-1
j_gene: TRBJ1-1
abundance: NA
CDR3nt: TGCGCCAGCAGCTTGGACAGGGGGTATGAAGCTTTCTTT
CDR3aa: CASSLDRGYEAFF

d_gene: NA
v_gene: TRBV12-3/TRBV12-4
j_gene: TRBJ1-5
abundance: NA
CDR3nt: TGTGCCGGCAGTCGAACTCCGGACGCTATAAGCAATCAGCCCCAGCATTTT
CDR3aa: CAGSRTPDAISNQPQHF

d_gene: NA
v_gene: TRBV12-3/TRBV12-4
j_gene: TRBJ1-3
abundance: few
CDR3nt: TGTGCCAGCAGTTCCGGGACTGCCAACTCTGGAAACACCATATATTTT
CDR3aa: CASSSGTANSGNTIYF

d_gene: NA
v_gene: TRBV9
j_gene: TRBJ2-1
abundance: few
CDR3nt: TGTGCCAGCAGCGGAGAAGAGGGTGAGCAGTTCTTC
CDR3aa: CASSGEEGEQFF

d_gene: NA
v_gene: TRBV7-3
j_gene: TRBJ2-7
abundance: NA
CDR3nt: TGTGCCAGCAGCGCCTCCCCAGGGTACAGTGAGCAGTACTTC
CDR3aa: CASSASPGYSEQYF

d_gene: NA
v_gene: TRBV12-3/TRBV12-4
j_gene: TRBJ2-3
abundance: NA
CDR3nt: TGTGCCACCTTTAGTTCCGTCCCGAATACGCAGTATTTT
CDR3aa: CATFSSVPNTQYF

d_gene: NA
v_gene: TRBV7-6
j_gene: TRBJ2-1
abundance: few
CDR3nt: TGTGCCAGCAGCTACGGTACCGGGACTCCCTCATCTAGTGAGCAGTTCTTC
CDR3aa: CASSYGTGTPSSSEQFF

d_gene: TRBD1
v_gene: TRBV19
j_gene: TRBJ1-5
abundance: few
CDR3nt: TGTGCCAGTAGCACGGACAGGCCCGAGAGAAGCAATCAGCCCCAGCATTTT
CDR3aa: CASSTDRPERSNQPQHF

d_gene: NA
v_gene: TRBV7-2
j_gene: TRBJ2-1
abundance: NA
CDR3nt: TGTGCCAGTACTAGCTCTGATGAGCAGTTCTTC
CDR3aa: CASTSSDEQFF